Following are 26 T cell receptor beta chains from one sample sequenced in a study of blood T cell repertoires in COVID-19. The assay was immunoSEQ multiplex PCR, and TCRdb's table has in-frame clones only and misses some. The table lists about 130,000 clones, 60% to 80% of them singletons. Sequencing input: peripheral blood. The receptors originated from a man in his 60s with acute or convalescent COVID-19.

The V gene is TRBV5-1, the J gene TRBJ2-2; 12 bases are shared with TRBD2. The germline CDR1 and CDR2 sequences are SGHRS and YFSETQ. The CDR3 runs to 19 residues. With V trimmed by 3 bases and J by 7 bases, 16 bases remained unmatched. The CDR3 nucleotides read TGCGCCAGCAGCTCGTTCGGGTCCGGGACTAGCGGGCGCCGCGGGGAGCTGTTTTTT. Amino acids: CASSSFGSGTSGRRGELFF.

The chain links TRBV3-1 (or the pseudogene TRBV3-2) to TRBJ2-7, with 12 bases matching TRBD2. This CDR3 is built from 18 residues. The V gene end was trimmed by 4 bases and the J gene end by 6 bases; junction bases not matched to a gene: 16. Germline V CDR1 and CDR2: LGHDT, YNNKEL (reference sequence). The CDR3 region is CASSRVRLAGDVVGEQYF. The CDR3 DNA reads TGTGCCAGCAGCCGAGTCCGACTAGCGGGAGACGTTGTGGGCGAGCAGTACTTC.

The rearrangement uses TRBV20-1 and TRBJ2-1; D is perhaps TRBD1 (5 bases). Germline assignment: CDR1 DFQATT and CDR2 SNEGSKA (reference sequence). Trimming shortened V by 8 bases and J by 8 bases, and 13 bases separated the two germline ends. The CDR3 extends over 11 amino acids. The CDR3 DNA follows: TGCAGTTCGAAGTGGGGCTATGAGCAGTTCTTC. This translates into CSSKWGYEQFF.

This rearrangement joins TRBV10-3 to TRBJ2-5, with D perhaps matching TRBD1 (6 bases). There are 14 residues in the CDR3. V gave up 8 bases and J gave up 0 bases, with 13 bases separating them. CDR1 is ENHRY and CDR2 is SYGVKD in the germline V gene. The DNA of the CDR3 is TGTGCCATCGAAAGACAGGACAACCAAGAGACCCAGTACTTC. Translation: CAIERQDNQETQYF.

This clone was seen a single time. The chain carries TRBV14 and TRBJ1-2; D is unresolved. From germline, CDR1 is SGHDN and CDR2 FVKESK. This CDR3 has 15 amino acids. V was cut by 0 bases and J by 0 bases, with 8 bases left in between. The CDR3 nucleotides read TGTGCCAGCAGCCAAGATAGAGGAGCTAACTATGGCTACACCTTC. Protein product: CASSQDRGANYGYTF.

As concerns this clone: Mismatch with germline at one junction end may stem from a read error. CDR3 nucleotide sequence: TGTGCCGGCAGTGAGACAGGGGGCGGGCAAAAACTGTTTTTT. It specifies CAGSETGGGQKLFF. The chain has TRBV9 and TRBJ1-4; 10 nucleotides line up with TRBD1. The CDR3 extends over 14 amino acids. CDR1 is SGDLS and CDR2 is YYNGEE in the germline V gene.

A word on this clone: One end of the junction does not line up with germline, which may come from a read error. J is TRBJ2-2 and V is TRBV27; D ambiguous. The CDR3 consists of 14 residues. Germline V CDR1 and CDR2: MNHEY, SMNVEV (reference sequence). The CDR3 loop reads CASSLSQNTGELFF. Written as DNA, the CDR3 is TGTGCCAGCAGTCTATCACAGAACACCGGGGAGCTGTTTTTT.

This rearrangement joins TRBV11-2 to TRBJ1-5; TRBD1 is a possible D gene (6 bases). Trimming took 5 bases from V and 1 from J, leaving 9 bases between them. The CDR3 is 14 residues long. Per germline, CDR1 SGHAT and CDR2 FQNNGV. CDR3 nucleotides: TGTGCCAGCAGCCCCACAGGGAGCAATCAGCCCCAGCATTTT. As protein: CASSPTGSNQPQHF. Full variable domain (missing parts from reference TRBV11-2 and TRBJ1-5): EAGVAQSPRYKIIEKRQSVAFWCNPISGHATLYWYQQILGQGPKLLIQFQNNGVVDDSQLPKDRFSAERLKGVDSTLKIQPAKLEDSAVYLCASSPTGSNQPQHFGDGTRLSIL.

This clone has only a few counts. The chain combines TRBV7-7 with TRBJ2-7; D is uncertain. This CDR3 is 14 amino acids long. Deletions cut 3 bases from V and 3 bases from J, with 12 bases between. CDR1 is SSHAT and CDR2 is FNYEAQ in the germline V gene (reference sequence). The DNA of the CDR3 is TGTGCCAGCAGCTTCTCTCTCACGGGCTACGAGCAGTACTTC. Protein: CASSFSLTGYEQYF.

This rearrangement joins TRBV5-5 to TRBJ2-1, with 15 bases aligning to TRBD2. After removal of 4 bases from V and 8 bases from J, the junction contained 7 bases not matched to a gene. Germline V gene sequence: CDR1 SGHKS, CDR2 YYEKEE (reference sequence). The CDR3 covers 16 residues. CDR3 coding DNA: TGTGCCAGCAGCAAAGGACTAGCGGGGGGGCCAGATGAGCAGTTCTTC. Translation gives CASSKGLAGGPDEQFF. The whole variable domain, remainder taken from reference TRBV5-5 and TRBJ2-1, is DAGVTQSPTHLIKTRGQQVTLRCSPISGHKSVSWYQQVLGQGPQFIFQYYEKEERGRGNFPDRFSARQFPNYSSELNVNALLLGDSALYLCASSKGLAGGPDEQFFGPGTRLTVL.

The chain links TRBV19 to TRBJ2-3; the match to TRBD1 covers 8 bases. The CDR3 contains 15 residues. The germline CDR1 and CDR2 sequences are LNHDA and SQIVND (reference sequence). The J segment lost 5 bases and the V segment lost 1 base, leaving 5 bases of the junction unmatched. The CDR3 protein is CASSIGGRGQDTQYF. The CDR3 nucleotides read TGTGCCAGTAGTATAGGAGGCAGGGGGCAAGATACGCAGTATTTT. Filled out from reference TRBV19 and TRBJ2-3, the complete variable domain reads DGGITQSPKYLFRKEGQNVTLSCEQNLNHDAMYWYRQDPGQGLRLIYYSQIVNDFQKGDIAEGYSVSREKKESFPLTVTSAQKNPTAFYLCASSIGGRGQDTQYFGPGTRLTVL.

The gene calls are TRBV6-5 and TRBJ2-7; weak D call: TRBD1 (6 bases). Trimming took 4 bases from V and 2 from J, leaving 15 bases between them. The CDR3 contains 15 residues. In germline, CDR1 is MNHEY, CDR2 SVGAGI. The chain's CDR3 is CASSLSGTTTYEQYF. The CDR3 nucleotides read TGTGCCAGCAGTTTATCCGGGACAACAACCTACGAGCAGTACTTC.

J is TRBJ1-5 and V is TRBV24-1, with D uncertain. Germline CDR1 and CDR2: KGHDR and SFDVKD. The CDR3 length is 13 residues. Trimming removed 2 bases from V and 4 bases from J, with 5 bases in between. CDR3 coding DNA: TGTGCCACCAGTGATTACGGGAATCAGCCCCAGCATTTT. Its protein product is CATSDYGNQPQHF.

The chain has TRBV11-3 and TRBJ2-7, with D maybe TRBD1 (6 bases). Trimming removed 5 bases from V and 4 bases from J, with 12 bases in between. Germline CDR1 is SGHNT and CDR2 is YENEEA. This CDR3 region has 13 residues. DNA for the CDR3: TGTGCCAGCAGCAAAGGGGGAGTATACGAGCAGTACTTC. Its protein is CASSKGGVYEQYF.

This chain connects TRBV12-5 to TRBJ2-5; 10 bases match TRBD2. The CDR3 totals 17 residues. Germline-derived CDR1 and CDR2 are LGHNT and FRNRAP. With V trimmed by 2 bases and J by 7 bases, 13 bases remained unmatched. CDR3 nucleotides: TGTGCTAGTGGTTTGCGGCTAGCGGGAGATAAGAGAAGGACCCAGTACTTC. Residues: CASGLRLAGDKRRTQYF.

This clone appeared a few times. The chain combines TRBV29-1 with TRBJ1-1, with 9 bases lining up with TRBD1. Trimming took 1 base from V and 10 from J; bases not matched to a gene: 10. From germline, CDR1 is SQVTM and CDR2 ANQGSEA. This CDR3 is built from 14 residues. CDR3 amino acids: CSVEGDGMTGGAFF. For the CDR3, the DNA is TGCAGCGTTGAAGGGGATGGCATGACAGGGGGAGCTTTCTTT.

The rearrangement links TRBV10-3 to TRBJ2-1, with 13 bases lining up with TRBD2. After removal of 2 bases from V and 10 bases from J, the junction contained 11 bases not matched to a gene. The CDR3 runs 17 residues. Germline V lookup: CDR1 ENHRY, CDR2 SYGVKD. The CDR3 loop reads CAISEPKLAGGLKEQFF. Here the CDR3 DNA reads TGTGCCATCAGTGAGCCCAAACTAGCGGGGGGGCTTAAGGAGCAGTTCTTC.

The chain joins TRBV3-1 (or the pseudogene TRBV3-2) to TRBJ1-4; D is unresolved. V shed 2 bases and J shed 7 bases, with 17 bases lying between them. Germline V gives CDR1 LGHDT, CDR2 YNNKEL (reference sequence). The CDR3 loop spans 16 amino acids. CDR3 amino acids: CASSQNIDPAGEKLFF. The CDR3 DNA follows: TGTGCCAGCAGCCAAAATATTGACCCAGCAGGTGAAAAACTGTTTTTT.

This chain joins TRBV24-1 and TRBJ2-3; D possibly corresponds to TRBD2 (6 bases). V shed 5 bases and J shed 3 bases, with 8 bases lying between them. The length of the CDR3 is 13 residues. The germline gives CDR1 KGHDR, CDR2 SFDVKD. CDR3 sequence reads: CATSAAGTDTQYF. The DNA of the CDR3 is TGTGCCACCAGTGCCGCGGGGACAGATACGCAGTATTTT.

This chain uses TRBV5-1 with TRBJ1-1; unclear D gene. Germline V CDR1 and CDR2: SGHRS, YFSETQ. V lost 0 bases, J lost 0 bases, and 9 bases lay in between. The CDR3 sequence is 15 residues long. This chain's CDR3 is CASSLGPSMNTEAFF. The CDR3, as DNA: TGCGCCAGCAGCTTGGGGCCCAGTATGAACACTGAAGCTTTCTTT.

The J gene is TRBJ2-7, the V gene TRBV5-1; 13 bases match TRBD2. The germline CDR1 and CDR2 sequences are SGHRS and YFSETQ. Trimming removed 4 bases from V and 5 bases from J; junction bases left unmatched: 6. CDR3 length: 15 amino acids. CDR3 protein: CASSPTSGGKDEQYF. The CDR3 DNA follows: TGCGCCAGCAGCCCGACTAGCGGGGGGAAGGACGAGCAGTACTTC.

In this sample, this clone turned up once. The chain carries TRBV2 and TRBJ1-5; unclear D gene. The V gene lost 7 bases and the J gene lost 2 bases, with 15 bases spanning the gap. The CDR3 loop spans 15 amino acids. CDR1 and CDR2 from the germline V gene are SNHLY and FYNNEI. The CDR3 nucleotides are TGTGCCAGCAAGGGAGAAGCGTTAGGCAATCAGCCCCAGCATTTT. Translating gives CASKGEALGNQPQHF. Combining the CDR3 with reference TRBV2 and TRBJ1-5 gives the whole variable domain EPEVTQTPSHQVTQMGQEVILRCVPISNHLYFYWYRQILGQKVEFLVSFYNNEISEKSEIFDDQFSVERPDGSNFTLKIRSTKLEDSAMYFCASKGEALGNQPQHFGDGTRLSIL.

The chain recombines TRBV24-1 with TRBJ2-6; the D is unclear. The length of the CDR3 is 16 residues. Germline V CDR1 and CDR2: KGHDR, SFDVKD. V lost 5 bases to trimming and J lost 0 bases, with 10 bases between them. CDR3 coding DNA: TGTGCCACCAGTGGTGGCCCTAGCTCTGGGGCCAACGTCCTGACTTTC. Translated: CATSGGPSSGANVLTF.

This clone has just a few counts. The chain recombines TRBV29-1 with TRBJ2-1, with 7 positions matching TRBD2. This CDR3 comprises 16 residues. V dropped 0 bases and J dropped 4; count of bases not matched to a gene: 9. The germline CDR1 and CDR2 sequences are SQVTM and ANQGSEA. CDR3 bases: TGCAGCGTTGAAGACCCGACCGGGAGGAATTACAATGAGCAGTTCTTC. Its protein is CSVEDPTGRNYNEQFF.

In this sample, this clone turned up a few times. The CDR3 sequence: CASSSGQGDAQPQHF. CDR3 bases: TGTGCCAGCAGCTCCGGACAGGGAGACGCCCAGCCCCAGCATTTT. The chain employs TRBV7-2 and TRBJ1-5, with 8 nucleotides matching TRBD1. Germline CDR1 reads SGHTA; CDR2 reads FQGNSA. Trimming at V came to 4 bases and at J to 7 bases, leaving 9 bases not matched to a gene. The CDR3 extends over 15 amino acids.

V is TRBV5-1 and J is TRBJ2-7; D ambiguous. The germline V gene encodes CDR1 SGHRS and CDR2 YFSETQ. Trimming took 0 bases from V and 10 from J, leaving 8 bases between them. The CDR3 runs to 11 residues. The CDR3 DNA sequence: TGCGCCAGCAGCTTGGGGCTCGAACAGTACTTC. Translated, it gives CASSLGLEQYF.